These 32 T cell receptor beta chains share one sample of origin, sequenced in a study of T cell responses to AZD1222 COVID-19 vaccine. Sequencing used immunoSEQ multiplex PCR; TCRdb keeps in-frame clones, though not all of them. The table shows about 130,000 clones, with approximately 93% occurring only once. Sequencing was performed on peripheral blood, taken on day 0 of AZD1222 vaccination. These TCRs come from an adult in good health.

Of note for this clone: The limits of the CDR3 on the DNA are not certain, so only TCRdb's listed CDR3 is given. The chain uses TRBV10-3 and TRBJ2-3. Germline loops: CDR1 ENHRY, CDR2 SYGVKD. The CDR3 sequence runs 15 residues, both termini included. Here the CDR3 reads CAISTSGRSTDTQYF.

The chain recombines TRBV18 with TRBJ1-5, with D perhaps matching TRBD1 (6 bases). Trimming removed 0 bases at V and 7 bases at J, with 13 bases between. The V gene's germline CDR1 is KGHSH and CDR2 LQKENI. The CDR3 runs 15 residues. The CDR3 here is CASSPPGAGNQPQHF. CDR3 DNA sequence: TGTGCCAGCTCACCACCGGGGGCAGGGAACCAGCCCCAGCATTTT.

The J gene is TRBJ1-2, the V gene TRBV21-1. TRBV21-1 is classified as a pseudogene. CDR3 size: 14 residues. The CDR3 here is CASSSPFRNYGYTF. CDR3 nucleotide sequence: TGTGCCAGCAGCAGTCCGTTCCGCAACTATGGCTACACCTTC.

The V gene is TRBV7-9, the J gene TRBJ1-5, with D possibly TRBD1 on 5 matching bases. Germline V gives CDR1 SEHNR, CDR2 FQNEAQ (reference sequence). The CDR3 contains 14 residues. The germline V and J ends were trimmed by 1 base and 5 bases, with 9 bases remaining between them. In DNA, the CDR3 is TGTGCCAGCAGCTTAGAGGGGAGGCATCAGCCCCAGCATTTT. Translation gives CASSLEGRHQPQHF.

This clone has a handful of counts. The V gene is TRBV9, the J gene TRBJ1-3; D is unresolved. Germline V gene data show CDR1 as SGDLS and CDR2 as YYNGEE. The CDR3 contains 15 residues. With 4 bases removed from V and 0 bases from J, the gap between germline ends came to 11 bases. The CDR3, as DNA: TGTGCCAGCAGCCCTACACCAAGCTCTGGAAACACCATATATTTT. Encoded protein: CASSPTPSSGNTIYF.

The CDR3 DNA follows: TGTGCCATCAGTGAGCCCCTTTGGGGCTACACCTTC. Translation gives CAISEPLWGYTF. The V gene is TRBV10-3, the J gene TRBJ1-2; D is uncertain. The CDR3 sequence is 12 residues long. Germline V CDR1 and CDR2: ENHRY, SYGVKD. Between the trimmed V and J ends, which lost 2 bases and 8 bases, there was a span of 9 bases.

This clone was picked up one time. The V gene is TRBV10-3, the J gene TRBJ2-5; 7 bases are a match to TRBD1. The CDR3 contains 17 residues. Germline V gene sequence: CDR1 ENHRY, CDR2 SYGVKD. V shed 3 bases, J shed 0 bases, and the junction held 10 bases outside the gene matches. In DNA form, the CDR3 reads TGTGCCATCAGTGAAACTAAAAGGGGGCCACACCAAGAGACCCAGTACTTC. Its translation: CAISETKRGPHQETQYF.

The rearrangement links TRBV12-3 or TRBV12-4 to TRBJ1-1; no reliable D call. This CDR3 comprises 12 residues. Deletions cut 6 bases from V and 6 bases from J, with 11 bases between. The DNA of the CDR3 is TGTGCCAGCAGGCCCGGGTCCGCTGAAGCTTTCTTT. Translating it yields CASRPGSAEAFF.

This chain joins TRBV3-1 (or the pseudogene TRBV3-2) and TRBJ1-3, with D perhaps TRBD1 (6 bases). Looked up from germline, CDR1 is LGHDT and CDR2 is YNNKEL (reference sequence). The CDR3 contains 17 residues. V dropped 0 bases and J dropped 3 bases, with 15 bases sitting between them. The CDR3 loop is CASSQDFSGGNGNTIYF. The CDR3 DNA is TGTGCCAGCAGCCAAGATTTCTCGGGGGGCAATGGAAACACCATATATTTT.

This sequence joins TRBV3-1 (or the pseudogene TRBV3-2) and TRBJ2-1; the D is unclear. Trimming removed 1 base at V and 2 bases at J, with 12 bases between. The CDR3 extends over 16 amino acids. Germline CDR1 LGHDT, CDR2 YNNKEL (reference sequence). CDR3 region: CASSQGGRDTYNEQFF. The CDR3 DNA is TGTGCCAGCAGCCAAGGAGGACGTGATACCTACAATGAGCAGTTCTTC.

This chain connects TRBV19 to TRBJ2-2, with D possibly called TRBD1 or TRBD2 (5 bases each). This CDR3 has 18 amino acids. Germline CDR1 LNHDA, CDR2 SQIVND (reference sequence). Trimming shortened V by 1 base and J by 0 bases, and 15 bases separated the two germline ends. The CDR3 region is CASSIVGELKSNTGELFF. The CDR3 DNA is TGTGCCAGTAGTATAGTGGGGGAACTGAAATCGAACACCGGGGAGCTGTTTTTT.

This clone has only one observation. The gene calls are TRBV5-4 and TRBJ2-2; weak D call: TRBD2 (5 bases). The CDR3 has 15 residues. Per germline, CDR1 SGHNT and CDR2 YYREEE (reference sequence). V was pared by 6 bases and J by 7 bases, with 19 bases between. Here the CDR3 DNA reads TGTGCCAGCACCCTGGGTCCCCCGGGGAACGGGGAGCTGTTTTTT. This translates into CASTLGPPGNGELFF.

The chain couples TRBV5-1 to TRBJ1-1, with D tentatively TRBD1 (6 bases). V lost 2 bases, J lost 1 base, and 12 bases lay in between. CDR1 and CDR2 from the germline V gene are SGHRS and YFSETQ. There are 15 residues in the CDR3. The CDR3 DNA is TGCGCCAGCAGCTTACGAGGGGGTCCGAACACTGAAGCTTTCTTT. This encodes CASSLRGGPNTEAFF.

The chain couples TRBV2 to TRBJ1-6; D unclear. The V end was cut by 6 bases, the J end by 7 bases, with 7 bases between. Per the germline V gene, CDR1 is SNHLY and CDR2 is FYNNEI. This CDR3 is built from 12 residues. CDR3 in amino acids: CASRADNSPLHF. As DNA, the CDR3 is TGTGCCAGCAGAGCGGACAATTCACCCCTCCACTTT. Full variable domain (remainder filled in from reference TRBV2 and TRBJ1-6): EPEVTQTPSHQVTQMGQEVILRCVPISNHLYFYWYRQILGQKVEFLVSFYNNEISEKSEIFDDQFSVERPDGSNFTLKIRSTKLEDSAMYFCASRADNSPLHFGNGTRLTVT.

The chain joins TRBV6-1 to TRBJ1-3; 7 positions agree with TRBD1. This CDR3 is built from 15 residues. The germline V gene has CDR1 MNHNS and CDR2 SASEGT. V shed 3 bases and J 0 bases; nucleotides not matched to a gene: 2. The CDR3 sequence: CASSEDRFSGNTIYF. CDR3 nucleotides: TGTGCCAGCAGTGAGGACAGGTTCTCTGGAAACACCATATATTTT.

The rearrangement links TRBV7-2 to TRBJ1-6; 9 nucleotides match TRBD1. Germline CDR1 and CDR2: SGHTA and FQGNSA. The CDR3 has 16 residues. J gave up 10 bases and V 5 bases, and 12 bases lay outside the gene matches. The CDR3 region has the DNA TGTGCCAGCAGCCCCCAACAGGGGGCAACGGGGTCACCCCTCCACTTT. This translates into CASSPQQGATGSPLHF.

The rearrangement uses TRBV7-8 and TRBJ1-2, with 8 bases lining up with TRBD1. V lost 1 base and J lost 4; bases outside the gene matches: 2. CDR1 is SGHVS and CDR2 is FQNEAQ in the germline V gene. The length of the CDR3 is 14 residues. CDR3 protein: CASSLGQGFYGYTF. CDR3 nucleotide sequence: TGTGCCAGCAGCTTAGGACAGGGGTTCTATGGCTACACCTTC.

Here the CDR3 reads CASSGWTSGAPDTQYF. CDR3 nucleotides: TGTGCCAGCAGCGGATGGACTAGCGGGGCTCCAGATACGCAGTATTTT. V usage is TRBV5-4 and J usage is TRBJ2-3; 12 bases agree with TRBD2. The CDR3 consists of 16 residues. The trim removed 4 bases at V and 4 bases at J, leaving 7 bases unmatched. Per germline, CDR1 SGHNT and CDR2 YYREEE (reference sequence). The full variable domain, in which reference TRBV5-4 and TRBJ2-3 provide the parts outside the CDR3, is ETGVTQSPTHLIKTRGQQVTLRCSSQSGHNTVSWYQQALGQGPQFIFQYYREEENGRGNFPPRFSGLQFPNYSSELNVNALELDDSALYLCASSGWTSGAPDTQYFGPGTRLTVL.

The chain carries TRBV28 and TRBJ1-3, with D uncertain. The length of the CDR3 is 14 residues. Trimming pared 6 bases from V and 1 base from J, leaving 10 bases between. The germline V gene has CDR1 MDHEN and CDR2 SYDVKM. The CDR3 loop reads CASSEARSGNTIYF. CDR3 in DNA: TGTGCCAGCAGCGAGGCGAGGTCTGGAAACACCATATATTTT. Drawing the rest from reference TRBV28 and TRBJ1-3, the complete variable domain is DVKVTQSSRYLVKRTGEKVFLECVQDMDHENMFWYRQDPGLGLRLIYFSYDVKMKEKGDIPEGYSVSREKKERFSLILESASTNQTSMYLCASSEARSGNTIYFGEGSWLTVV.

The chain recombines TRBV24-1 with TRBJ2-1; D is unresolved. CDR1 KGHDR and CDR2 SFDVKD come from the germline V gene. CDR3 length: 13 amino acids. Trimming removed 12 bases at V and 6 bases at J, with 17 bases between. In nucleotides, the CDR3 is TGTGCCGTGGGTGGACCGTGGGGCAATGAGCAGTTCTTC. Translating gives CAVGGPWGNEQFF.

The gene calls are TRBV7-6 and TRBJ2-1; 11 bases are shared with TRBD2. Germline V gene sequence: CDR1 SGHVS, CDR2 FNYEAQ. J was trimmed by 3 bases and V by 5 bases; bases with no gene match: 6. CDR3 size: 16 residues. DNA for the CDR3: TGTGCCAGCAGCGATTGGACTAGCGGGTTCTACAATGAGCAGTTCTTC. This codes for CASSDWTSGFYNEQFF.

The chain links TRBV6-6 to TRBJ2-3; 14 bases are a match to TRBD2. The V and J ends lost 5 bases and 4 bases, in that order; junction bases with no gene match: 8. The CDR3 is 17 residues long. CDR1 MNHNY and CDR2 SVGAGI come from the germline V gene (reference sequence). CDR3 region: CASSLTGTSGGSDTQYF. The CDR3 DNA reads TGTGCCAGCAGTCTGACCGGGACTAGCGGGGGTTCAGATACGCAGTATTTT.

In this sample, this clone turned up once. V and J are TRBV10-1 and TRBJ2-3, with TRBD2 matching over 8 bases. The CDR3 consists of 15 residues. In germline, CDR1 is WNHNN, CDR2 SYGVQD (reference sequence). The junction had 3 bases not matched to a gene; V was cut back by 0 bases and J by 4 bases. The DNA for the CDR3 is TGCGCCAGCAGTGAGTCTAGCGGGGCGGCAGATACGCAGTATTTT. Translating it yields CASSESSGAADTQYF.

The chain joins TRBV19 to TRBJ1-2; 12 nucleotides agree with TRBD1. The germline CDR1 and CDR2 sequences are LNHDA and SQIVND (reference sequence). The V segment lost 7 bases and the J segment 7 bases; nucleotides outside the gene matches: 10. The CDR3 totals 15 residues. CDR3: CASKVSGTGGLGYTF. The CDR3 DNA is TGTGCCAGTAAAGTTAGCGGGACAGGGGGCCTTGGCTACACCTTC. Full variable domain (remainder filled in from reference TRBV19 and TRBJ1-2): DGGITQSPKYLFRKEGQNVTLSCEQNLNHDAMYWYRQDPGQGLRLIYYSQIVNDFQKGDIAEGYSVSREKKESFPLTVTSAQKNPTAFYLCASKVSGTGGLGYTFGSGTRLTVV.

CDR3 sequence reads: CASSLGQGPSPLHF. The CDR3 DNA sequence: TGTGCCAGCAGTTTGGGACAGGGCCCTTCACCCCTCCACTTT. The V call is TRBV27, the J call TRBJ1-6; 9 nucleotides line up with TRBD1. This CDR3 comprises 14 residues. V lost 3 bases and J lost 9; bases outside the gene matches: 3. CDR1 MNHEY and CDR2 SMNVEV come from the germline V gene (reference sequence).

The V call is TRBV9, the J call TRBJ2-1; 9 bases are shared with TRBD1. The CDR3 totals 15 residues. Trimming at V came to 3 bases and at J to 9 bases, leaving 10 bases not matched to a gene. Germline V lookup: CDR1 SGDLS, CDR2 YYNGEE. The CDR3 spells CASSAQQGARVEQFF. The CDR3 region has the DNA TGTGCCAGCAGCGCACAACAGGGGGCAAGGGTTGAGCAGTTCTTC.

The chain joins TRBV18 to TRBJ1-3, with TRBD1 as a possible D gene (5 bases). The CDR3 is 15 amino acids. Deletions cut 3 bases from V and 4 bases from J, with 13 bases between. From germline, CDR1 is KGHSH and CDR2 LQKENI. The CDR3 here is CASSPRTREGNTIYF. Written as DNA, the CDR3 is TGTGCCAGCTCACCGAGGACACGAGAGGGAAACACCATATATTTT.

For the CDR3, the DNA is TGTGCCAGCAGCCTCTTGGACACTTCAGATACGCAGTATTTT. It translates to CASSLLDTSDTQYF. The chain has TRBV6-6 and TRBJ2-3, with D perhaps TRBD1 (5 bases). In germline, CDR1 is MNHNY, CDR2 SVGAGI (reference sequence). V was clipped by 6 bases and J by 4 bases, with 14 bases between them. The CDR3 extends over 14 amino acids.

Written as DNA, the CDR3 is TGTGCCACCAGTGATGCAACGGGGGACTCCTACAATGAGCAGTTCTTC. This codes for CATSDATGDSYNEQFF. The chain uses TRBV24-1 and TRBJ2-1, with D maybe TRBD2 (6 bases). CDR1 and CDR2 from the germline V gene are KGHDR and SFDVKD. With 3 bases removed from V and 0 bases from J, the gap between germline ends came to 11 bases. The CDR3 length is 16 residues.

This chain links TRBV5-1 with TRBJ1-3, with D possibly being TRBD1 (5 bases). The CDR3 totals 17 residues. Looked up from germline, CDR1 is SGHRS and CDR2 is YFSETQ. V was trimmed by 2 bases and J by 4 bases, leaving 19 bases between them. The chain's CDR3 is CASSFEANPGGGNTIYF. DNA of the CDR3: TGCGCCAGCAGCTTCGAGGCCAACCCCGGGGGAGGAAACACCATATATTTT.

The rearrangement joins TRBV7-9 to TRBJ2-3; weak D call: TRBD2 (6 bases). The germline CDR1 and CDR2 sequences are SEHNR and FQNEAQ (reference sequence). V lost 5 bases and J 2 bases, leaving 11 bases between the germline ends. The CDR3 totals 14 residues. In DNA, the CDR3 is TGTGCCAGCAGCCCGGGACTTTCCACAGATACGCAGTATTTT. As protein: CASSPGLSTDTQYF.

A few counts support this clone. The chain employs TRBV10-1 and TRBJ1-2; TRBD1 aligns across 7 bases. In germline, CDR1 is WNHNN, CDR2 SYGVQD (reference sequence). The length of the CDR3 is 14 residues. V dropped 2 bases and J dropped 4; count of bases not matched to a gene: 4. The CDR3 is CASSEGRTGYGYTF. The CDR3 DNA sequence: TGCGCCAGCAGTGAGGGGAGGACAGGCTATGGCTACACCTTC.